Sequencing of this T cell receptor beta chain was carried out in a study of control samples from healthy donors and cancer patients. CDR1 is KGHDR, CDR2 SFDVKD, per germline. Trimming removed 0 bases from V and 10 bases from J; junction bases left unmatched: 4. The CDR3 covers 13 residues. The protocol was immunoSEQ multiplex PCR, while the TCRdb copy is restricted to in-frame clones and leaves out a portion. The sample records 90,000 to 100,000 clones, over 60% being singletons. V usage is TRBV24-1 and J usage is TRBJ1-2, with TRBD1 identical over 7 bases. The receptor's source is a woman aged 25 to 39 in good health. The specimen sequenced was blood. This CDR3 reads CATSDLPDRDYTF. CDR3 coding DNA: TGTGCCACCAGTGATTTGCCAGACAGGGACTACACCTTC.